This T cell receptor beta chain derives from a study of OX40 agonist ivuxolimab in advanced cancers. Study-wide points: Nonresponders, in some cases, also had low normalized T-cell clonal expansion. Patients with a partial response at 0.1-3.0 mg/kg had among the lowest clonal expansion. In general, CD8+ T cells held more expanded clones than CD4+ did, on average.

On cycle 4 day 1 and cycle 7 day 1, as well as at baseline, blood was sampled. This clone was picked up a small number of times. Antigen unknown. Germline CDR1 reads WNHNN; CDR2 reads SYGVQD (reference sequence). The CDR3 runs 13 residues. With 6 bases removed from V and 2 bases from J, the gap between germline ends came to 8 bases. Clones were read by immunoSEQ multiplex PCR, and TCRdb kept only the in-frame ones, dropping some. The sample lists 100,000 to 150,000 clones, about 92% occurring once. The genes are TRBV10-1 and TRBJ1-3; a possible D gene is TRBD1 (5 bases). Source: CD4+ or CD8+ T cells sorted from blood, taken in a trial of the OX40 agonist ivuxolimab. The receptor was isolated from an adult with an advanced solid tumor such as melanoma, head and neck, liver or kidney cancer. This chain's CDR3 is CASRRGAGNTIYF. The CDR3 DNA follows: TGCGCCAGCAGAAGGGGCGCTGGAAACACCATATATTTT.